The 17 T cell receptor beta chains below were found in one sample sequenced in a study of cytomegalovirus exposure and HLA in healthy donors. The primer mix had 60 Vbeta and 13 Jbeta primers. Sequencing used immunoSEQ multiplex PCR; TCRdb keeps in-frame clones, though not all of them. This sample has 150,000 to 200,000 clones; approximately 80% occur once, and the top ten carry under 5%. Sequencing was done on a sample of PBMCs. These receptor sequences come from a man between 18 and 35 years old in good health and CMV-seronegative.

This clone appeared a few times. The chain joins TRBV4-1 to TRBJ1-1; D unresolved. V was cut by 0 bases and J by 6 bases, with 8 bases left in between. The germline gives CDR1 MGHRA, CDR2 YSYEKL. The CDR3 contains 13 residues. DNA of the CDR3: TGCGCCAGCAGCCAAGATCTGTTTTCTGAAGCTTTCTTT. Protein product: CASSQDLFSEAFF.

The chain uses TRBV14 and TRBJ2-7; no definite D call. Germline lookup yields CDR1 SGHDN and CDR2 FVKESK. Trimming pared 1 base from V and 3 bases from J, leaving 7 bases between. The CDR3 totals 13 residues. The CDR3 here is CASSQAFSYEQYF. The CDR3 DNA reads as TGTGCCAGCAGCCAAGCTTTCAGCTACGAGCAGTACTTC.

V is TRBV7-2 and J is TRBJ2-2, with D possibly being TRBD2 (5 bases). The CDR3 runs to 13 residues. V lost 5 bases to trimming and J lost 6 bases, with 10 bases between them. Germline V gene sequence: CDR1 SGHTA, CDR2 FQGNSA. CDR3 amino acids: CASSPSIAGELFF. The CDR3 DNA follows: TGTGCCAGCAGCCCTAGCATTGCCGGGGAGCTGTTTTTT.

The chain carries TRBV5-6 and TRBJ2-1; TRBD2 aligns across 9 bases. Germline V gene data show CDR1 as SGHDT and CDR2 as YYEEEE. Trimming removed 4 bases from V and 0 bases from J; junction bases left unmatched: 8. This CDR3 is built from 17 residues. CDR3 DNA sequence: TGTGCCAGCAGCCCTTCGGCGACTAGCGGCTCCTACAATGAGCAGTTCTTC. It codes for CASSPSATSGSYNEQFF.

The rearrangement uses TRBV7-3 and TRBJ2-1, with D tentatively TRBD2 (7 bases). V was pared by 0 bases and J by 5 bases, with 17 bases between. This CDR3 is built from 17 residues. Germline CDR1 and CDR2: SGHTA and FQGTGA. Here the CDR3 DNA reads TGTGCCAGCAGCTTAACGGTCTTGGGGAGGGGGAACAATGAGCAGTTCTTC. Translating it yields CASSLTVLGRGNNEQFF.

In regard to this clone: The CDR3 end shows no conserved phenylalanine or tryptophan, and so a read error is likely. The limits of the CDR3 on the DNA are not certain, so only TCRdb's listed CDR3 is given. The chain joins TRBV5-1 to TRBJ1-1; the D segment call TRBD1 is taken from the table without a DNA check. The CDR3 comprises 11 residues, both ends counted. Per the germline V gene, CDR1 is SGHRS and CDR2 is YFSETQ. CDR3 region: CASHGTGDSVL.

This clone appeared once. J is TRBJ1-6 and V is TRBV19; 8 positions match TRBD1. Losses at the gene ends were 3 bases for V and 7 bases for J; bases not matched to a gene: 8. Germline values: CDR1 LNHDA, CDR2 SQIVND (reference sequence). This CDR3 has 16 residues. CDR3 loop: CASSILGTGGNSPLHF. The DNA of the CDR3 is TGTGCCAGTAGTATTCTCGGGACAGGCGGCAATTCACCCCTCCACTTT.

The CDR3 here is CASSLAVQETQYF. CDR3 nucleotide sequence: TGCGCCAGCAGCTTGGCGGTTCAAGAGACCCAGTACTTC. This chain joins TRBV5-1 and TRBJ2-5; D is ambiguous. The V end lost 0 bases, the J end lost 2 bases, and 5 bases lay between the germline ends. Germline V gene sequence: CDR1 SGHRS, CDR2 YFSETQ. The CDR3 is made up of 13 amino acids.

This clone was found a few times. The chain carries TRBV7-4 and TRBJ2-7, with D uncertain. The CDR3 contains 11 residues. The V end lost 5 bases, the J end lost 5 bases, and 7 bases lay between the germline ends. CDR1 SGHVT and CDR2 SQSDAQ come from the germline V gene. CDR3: CASSTADEQYF. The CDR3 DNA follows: TGTGCCAGCAGCACTGCCGACGAGCAGTACTTC.

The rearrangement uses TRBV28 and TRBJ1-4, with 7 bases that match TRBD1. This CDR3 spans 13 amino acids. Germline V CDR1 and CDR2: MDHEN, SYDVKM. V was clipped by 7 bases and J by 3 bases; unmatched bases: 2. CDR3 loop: CASKGQPNEKLFF. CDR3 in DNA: TGTGCCAGCAAGGGACAGCCTAATGAAAAACTGTTTTTT. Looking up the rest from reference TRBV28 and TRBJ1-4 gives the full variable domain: DVKVTQSSRYLVKRTGEKVFLECVQDMDHENMFWYRQDPGLGLRLIYFSYDVKMKEKGDIPEGYSVSREKKERFSLILESASTNQTSMYLCASKGQPNEKLFFGSGTQLSVL.

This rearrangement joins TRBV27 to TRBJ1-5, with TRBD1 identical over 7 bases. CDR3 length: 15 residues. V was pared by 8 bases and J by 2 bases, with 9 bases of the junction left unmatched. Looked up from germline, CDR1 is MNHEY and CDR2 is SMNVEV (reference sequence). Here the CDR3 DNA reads TGTGCCAGCCAAAAGAACACAGGGGGCAATCAGCCCCAGCATTTT. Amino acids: CASQKNTGGNQPQHF.

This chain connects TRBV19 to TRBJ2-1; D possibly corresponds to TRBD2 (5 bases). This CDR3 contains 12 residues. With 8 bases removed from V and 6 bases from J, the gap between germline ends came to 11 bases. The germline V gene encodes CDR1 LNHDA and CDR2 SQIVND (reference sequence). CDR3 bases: TGTGCCAGTTTAGGTGGACTCAATGAGCAGTTCTTC. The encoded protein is CASLGGLNEQFF.

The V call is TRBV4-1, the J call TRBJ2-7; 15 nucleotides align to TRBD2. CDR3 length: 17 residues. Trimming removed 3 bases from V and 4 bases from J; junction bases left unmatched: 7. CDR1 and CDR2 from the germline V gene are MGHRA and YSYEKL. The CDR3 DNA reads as TGCGCCAGCAGCCAGTGGACTAGCGGGAGGGCACGGTACGAGCAGTACTTC. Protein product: CASSQWTSGRARYEQYF.

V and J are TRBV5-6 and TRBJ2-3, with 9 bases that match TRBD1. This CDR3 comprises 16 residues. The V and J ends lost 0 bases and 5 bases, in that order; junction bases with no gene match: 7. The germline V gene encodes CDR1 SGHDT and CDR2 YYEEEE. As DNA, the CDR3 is TGTGCCAGCAGCTTGGTTGGACAGGGGCCGGTAGATACGCAGTATTTT. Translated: CASSLVGQGPVDTQYF.

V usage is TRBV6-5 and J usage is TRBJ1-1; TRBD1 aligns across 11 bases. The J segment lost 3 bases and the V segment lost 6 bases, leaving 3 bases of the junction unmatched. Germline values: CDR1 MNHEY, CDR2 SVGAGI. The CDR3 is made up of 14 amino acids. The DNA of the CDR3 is TGTGCCAGCAGATCGGGACAGGGGGACACTGAAGCTTTCTTT. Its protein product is CASRSGQGDTEAFF.

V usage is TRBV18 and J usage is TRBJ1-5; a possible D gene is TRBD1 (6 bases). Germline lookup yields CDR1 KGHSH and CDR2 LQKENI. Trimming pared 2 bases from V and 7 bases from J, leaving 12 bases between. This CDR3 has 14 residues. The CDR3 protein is CASSPGQFPQPQHF. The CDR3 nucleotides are TGTGCCAGCTCACCAGGACAGTTCCCCCAGCCCCAGCATTTT.

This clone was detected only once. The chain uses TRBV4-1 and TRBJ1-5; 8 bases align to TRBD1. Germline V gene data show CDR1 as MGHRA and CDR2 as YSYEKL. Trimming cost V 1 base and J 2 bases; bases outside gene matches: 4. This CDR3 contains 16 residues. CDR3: CASSQGGTGRNQPQHF. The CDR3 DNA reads TGCGCCAGCAGCCAAGGAGGGACAGGCCGCAATCAGCCCCAGCATTTT.